This T cell receptor beta chain stems from a study of CD8+CD57+ T cells in acquired aplastic anemia. About the research overall: Mean DNA quantity obtained from sorted CD4+ and CD8+ cells was 3 to 3.5 ug. Healthy donor sequencing depth: around 10 million CD4+, some 12 million CD8+ reads.

As regards this clonotype: The antigen is undetermined.

This CDR3 is built from 14 residues. Unmatched junction bases numbered 7, after V lost 4 bases and J lost 12 bases. Per the germline V gene, CDR1 is SGHAT and CDR2 is FQNNGV. General study points: Shared by patients and controls, around 27 CD8+ CDR3s were abundant in patients.

Investigators profiled TCR beta VDJ and CDR3 from genomic DNA template. TCRdb processed the reads anew with MiXCR; each CDR3 protein has one entry. This sample has roughly 130,000 distinct CDR3 sequences; around 50% occur once, and the top ten carry 2.5%. This sequence was found in a human donor in good health, serving as a control. The sample comprised sorted CD4+, CD8+, or CD8+CD57+ T cells (not recorded which) from PBMCs. This sequence joins TRBV11-2 and TRBJ2-1; 12 bases are shared with TRBD2. CDR3 in amino acids: CASSSTSGGRSQFF. Here the CDR3 DNA reads TGTGCCAGCAGCTCTACTAGCGGGGGGCGGTCGCAGTTCTTC.